This T cell receptor beta chain stems from a study of blood T cells in healthy people across ages. It was with a sample-barcoded 5' primer and a J-beta primer mix that a second PCR of about 6 to 12 cycles was run. One entry per CDR3 protein, called by TCRdb with MiXCR from the 5' RACE reads. The sample shows roughly 650,000 distinct CDR3 sequences, approximately 29% of them seen only once. Germline lookup yields CDR1 SGDLS and CDR2 YYNGEE. V gave up 3 bases and J gave up 4 bases; unmatched junction bases: 3. This CDR3 spans 16 amino acids. This clonotype was seen repeatedly, ten times or more. Specimen: blood. This clonotype was obtained from a woman older than 75 in good health. The chain couples TRBV9 to TRBJ2-3, with 15 bases fitting TRBD2. The CDR3 region is CASSERTSGGADTQYF. CDR3 DNA sequence: TGTGCCAGCAGCGAGAGGACTAGCGGGGGGGCAGATACGCAGTATTTT.